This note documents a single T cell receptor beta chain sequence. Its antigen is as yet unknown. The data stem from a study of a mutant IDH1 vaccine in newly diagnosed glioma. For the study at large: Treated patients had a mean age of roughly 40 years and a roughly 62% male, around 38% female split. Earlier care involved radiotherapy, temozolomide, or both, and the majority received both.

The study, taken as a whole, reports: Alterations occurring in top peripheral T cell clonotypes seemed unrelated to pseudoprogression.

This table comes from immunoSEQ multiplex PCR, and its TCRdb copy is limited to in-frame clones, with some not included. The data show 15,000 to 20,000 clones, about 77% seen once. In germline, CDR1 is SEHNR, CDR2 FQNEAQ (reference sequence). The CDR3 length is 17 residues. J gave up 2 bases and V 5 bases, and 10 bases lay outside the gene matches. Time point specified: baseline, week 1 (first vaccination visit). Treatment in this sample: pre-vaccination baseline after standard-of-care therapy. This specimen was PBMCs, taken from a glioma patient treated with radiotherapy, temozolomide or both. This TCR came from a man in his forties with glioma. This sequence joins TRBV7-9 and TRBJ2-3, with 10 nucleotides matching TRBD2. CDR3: CASSTRILAGLTDTQYF. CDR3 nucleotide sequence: TGTGCCAGCAGCACACGCATACTAGCGGGACTCACAGATACGCAGTATTTT.